The 24 T cell receptor beta chains presented below share a single source sample, sequenced in a study of response to subunit inactivated influenza vaccine. In TCRdb, the RT-PCR reads were re-called with MiXCR into one record per CDR3 protein. The sample records just under 250,000 distinct CDR3 sequences, 12% being singletons. Sequenced here: non-naive T cells sorted from PBMCs, sampled around 15 days before vaccination. The receptors originated from a man aged 45-65 years who received an inactivated influenza vaccine.

This clonotype appeared a few times. The chain carries TRBV6-5 and TRBJ2-1, with 10 bases that match TRBD2. The germline CDR1 and CDR2 sequences are MNHEY and SVGAGI. The trim removed 4 bases at V and 7 bases at J, leaving 10 bases unmatched. The CDR3 length is 16 residues. The CDR3 is CASSLNPSGSWNEQFF. The CDR3, as DNA: TGTGCCAGCAGTTTAAACCCTAGCGGGAGCTGGAATGAGCAGTTCTTC.

There are a few counts of this clonotype. This sequence joins TRBV7-2 and TRBJ1-3; D remains ambiguous. The germline V gene encodes CDR1 SGHTA and CDR2 FQGNSA. This CDR3 comprises 14 residues. The germline V and J ends were trimmed by 1 base and 4 bases, with 8 bases remaining between them. CDR3 nucleotides: TGTGCCAGCAGCTTAGGGGCACGGGGAAACACCATATATTTT. Translated: CASSLGARGNTIYF.

This clonotype was seen many times. V gene TRBV20-1 combines with J gene TRBJ2-1; 11 positions match TRBD2. The germline V gene encodes CDR1 DFQATT and CDR2 SNEGSKA (reference sequence). Unmatched junction bases numbered 5, after V lost 0 bases and J lost 7 bases. The CDR3 loop spans 15 amino acids. CDR3: CSARDFSGGANEQFF. The CDR3 DNA is TGCAGTGCTAGAGATTTTAGCGGGGGGGCGAATGAGCAGTTCTTC.

As to this clonotype: A read error may explain this, as a much larger clone is one base away. The chain uses TRBV2 and TRBJ2-4, with D perhaps given as TRBD1 or TRBD2 (6 bases each). Trimming cost V 7 bases and J 9 bases, with 22 bases left between them. From germline, CDR1 is SNHLY and CDR2 FYNNEI. The CDR3 extends over 15 amino acids. The CDR3 loop reads CASTLRDTKEGIQYF. DNA of the CDR3: TGTGCCAGCACCCTCCGGGACACTAAGGAGGGCATTCAGTACTTC.

The V call is TRBV4-3, the J call TRBJ1-5; D ambiguous. CDR1 is LGHNA, CDR2 YSLEER, per germline. V lost 0 bases, J lost 0 bases, and 18 bases lay in between. This CDR3 has 19 amino acids. The DNA of the CDR3 is TGCGCCAGCAGCCAAGATTATTTAGGGAGTTTACATAGCAATCAGCCCCAGCATTTT. This codes for CASSQDYLGSLHSNQPQHF.

This chain uses TRBV29-1 with TRBJ1-1; perhaps TRBD1 as D (5 bases). This CDR3 comprises 15 residues. The germline V gene encodes CDR1 SQVTM and CDR2 ANQGSEA. Trimming removed 5 bases from V and 2 bases from J, with 18 bases in between. CDR3: CSVTVRDWENTEAFF. The CDR3 bases are TGCAGCGTTACGGTCAGGGATTGGGAAAACACTGAAGCTTTCTTT.

In its sample, this clonotype was seen many times. The rearrangement uses TRBV12-3 or TRBV12-4 and TRBJ2-2; 8 positions match TRBD1. CDR3 length: 13 residues. Trimming cost V 8 bases and J 7 bases; bases outside gene matches: 6. CDR3 nucleotides: TGTGCCAGCCAGGGGGCGTTGAGCGGGGAGCTGTTTTTT. This sequence encodes CASQGALSGELFF.

This clonotype was recorded many times. The chain employs TRBV10-3 and TRBJ2-2; TRBD1 might be the D (6 bases). CDR3 length: 15 amino acids. Germline-derived CDR1 and CDR2 are ENHRY and SYGVKD. The V end was cut by 3 bases, the J end by 5 bases, with 13 bases between. The CDR3 DNA sequence: TGTGCCATCAGTGACCCCAATAGGGGGACCGGGGAGCTGTTTTTT. Translated: CAISDPNRGTGELFF.

This clonotype was counted at least ten times. The chain uses TRBV24-1 and TRBJ2-5; D is undetermined. The ends were cut back, 1 base at V and 3 bases at J, with 8 bases in the middle. Germline V gene data show CDR1 as KGHDR and CDR2 as SFDVKD. The CDR3 consists of 14 residues. CDR3 amino acids: CATSDFPGEETQYF. The CDR3 nucleotides are TGTGCCACCAGTGATTTTCCCGGAGAAGAGACCCAGTACTTC.

The chain carries TRBV19 and TRBJ2-3, with no clear D. Trimming took off 4 bases at V and 6 bases at J, with 17 bases between the two ends. CDR1 and CDR2 from the germline V gene are LNHDA and SQIVND (reference sequence). The CDR3 is made up of 15 amino acids. Here the CDR3 DNA reads TGTGCCAGTAGTAATCCATTCCCCGTCCCGGATACGCAGTATTTT. It codes for CASSNPFPVPDTQYF.

This clonotype has ten or more counts. The rearrangement links TRBV20-1 to TRBJ2-5; perhaps D is TRBD1 or TRBD2 (5 bases each). CDR3 length equals 12 residues. The germline gives CDR1 DFQATT, CDR2 SNEGSKA (reference sequence). Trimming removed 5 bases from V and 2 bases from J, with 9 bases in between. CDR3 DNA: TGCAGTGCTGAGGGGCCTCAAGAGACCCAGTACTTC. Its translation: CSAEGPQETQYF.

This clonotype has just a few counts. The rearrangement joins TRBV7-4 to TRBJ2-7; D tentatively reads TRBD1 or TRBD2 (6 bases each). CDR3 length: 13 amino acids. Germline CDR1 is SGHVT and CDR2 is SQSDAQ. The ends were cut back, 8 bases at V and 7 bases at J, with 18 bases in the middle. Written as DNA, the CDR3 is TGTGCCAGCGGAGGGGGGACCCTCCTGGAGCAGTACTTC. It specifies CASGGGTLLEQYF.

This clonotype was seen once. The gene calls are TRBV5-1 and TRBJ1-5; the D gene is possibly TRBD1 (5 bases). The germline V gene has CDR1 SGHRS and CDR2 YFSETQ. Between the trimmed V and J ends, which lost 4 bases and 0 bases, there was a span of 14 bases. The CDR3 is 16 residues long. CDR3 nucleotides: TGCGCCAGCAGCCTCGACAGAATGGGTAGCAATCAGCCCCAGCATTTT. Translating gives CASSLDRMGSNQPQHF.

The V gene is TRBV20-1, the J gene TRBJ1-5; tentatively, D is TRBD1 (6 bases). The germline CDR1 and CDR2 sequences are DFQATT and SNEGSKA (reference sequence). The CDR3 is made up of 13 amino acids. The V gene lost 2 bases and the J gene lost 6 bases, with 11 bases spanning the gap. Written as DNA, the CDR3 is TGCAGTGCTAGAAAGCCAGGGGTTCAGCCCCAGCATTTT. Protein sequence: CSARKPGVQPQHF.

This clonotype showed up many times. This sequence joins TRBV29-1 and TRBJ2-7, with 7 positions matching TRBD1. V lost 6 bases to trimming and J lost 5 bases; unmatched junction nucleotides: 7. The CDR3 is made up of 12 amino acids. CDR1 is SQVTM and CDR2 is ANQGSEA in the germline V gene. The CDR3: CSVSQGDNEQYF. The CDR3 DNA sequence: TGCAGCGTCTCCCAGGGGGATAACGAGCAGTACTTC.

This clonotype was counted at least ten times. The chain combines TRBV18 with TRBJ2-7, with 7 bases matching TRBD1. CDR3 length equals 13 residues. Germline V CDR1 and CDR2: KGHSH, LQKENI. Unmatched junction bases numbered 5, after V lost 6 bases and J lost 3 bases. This CDR3 is CASSQGQNYEQYF. Written as DNA, the CDR3 is TGTGCCAGCTCCCAGGGACAGAACTACGAGCAGTACTTC.

This clonotype was picked up many times. The rearrangement uses TRBV5-1 and TRBJ2-5; D tentatively fits TRBD1 or TRBD2 (5 bases each). Per the germline V gene, CDR1 is SGHRS and CDR2 is YFSETQ. V lost 7 bases and J 2 bases, leaving 15 bases between the germline ends. CDR3 length: 14 residues. DNA for the CDR3: TGCGCCAGCCGTGACAGCGGAGGACAAGAGACCCAGTACTTC. Translation: CASRDSGGQETQYF.

This clonotype was counted only a few times. The chain has TRBV7-6 and TRBJ2-3; 9 bases line up with TRBD1. This CDR3 region has 15 residues. The germline V gene encodes CDR1 SGHVS and CDR2 FNYEAQ. Germline trimming cut 5 bases from V and 5 bases from J; bases unmatched to any gene: 8. CDR3 coding DNA: TGTGCCAGCAGCGAGGGGACAGGGCCCAGAGATACGCAGTATTTT. Protein product: CASSEGTGPRDTQYF.

This clonotype has just a few counts. The gene calls are TRBV3-1 and TRBJ1-1, with D uncertain. The CDR3 extends over 11 amino acids. V lost 1 base, J lost 4 bases, and 1 base lay in between. The germline gives CDR1 LGHDT, CDR2 YNNKEL (reference sequence). The CDR3 coding sequence is TGTGCCAGCAGCCAAGTCACTGAAGCTTTCTTT. It yields the protein CASSQVTEAFF. Looking up the rest from reference TRBV3-1 and TRBJ1-1 gives the full variable domain: DTAVSQTPKYLVTQMGNDKSIKCEQNLGHDTMYWYKQDSKKFLKIMFSYNNKELIINETVPNRFSPKSPDKAHLNLHINSLELGDSAVYFCASSQVTEAFFGQGTRLTVV.

At least ten counts were recorded for this clonotype. The rearrangement links TRBV7-3 to TRBJ2-3, with D possibly being TRBD2 (5 bases). Looked up from germline, CDR1 is SGHTA and CDR2 is FQGTGA. The CDR3 covers 13 residues. The V end was cut by 1 base, the J end by 5 bases, with 7 bases between. CDR3 sequence reads: CASSLKRGDTQYF. DNA of the CDR3: TGTGCCAGCAGCTTAAAACGGGGAGATACGCAGTATTTT.

A few counts support this clonotype. The rearrangement uses TRBV6-5 and TRBJ1-5, with TRBD1 matching 7 bases. V was pared by 0 bases and J by 3 bases, with 5 bases of the junction left unmatched. This CDR3 has 16 residues. Germline CDR1 and CDR2: MNHEY and SVGAGI. The CDR3: CASSYSWTGNNQPQHF. The CDR3 region has the DNA TGTGCCAGCAGTTACTCATGGACAGGTAACAATCAGCCCCAGCATTTT.

The table lists this clonotype with a few counts. This chain uses TRBV11-3 with TRBJ2-7; D ambiguous. V was shortened by 5 bases and J by 0 bases, with 8 bases between the two germline ends. Looked up from germline, CDR1 is SGHNT and CDR2 is YENEEA. This CDR3 contains 13 residues. In DNA form, the CDR3 reads TGTGCCAGCAGCCGGACCGACTCCTACGAGCAGTACTTC. This translates into CASSRTDSYEQYF. Filled out from reference TRBV11-3 and TRBJ2-7, the complete variable domain reads EAGVVQSPRYKIIEKKQPVAFWCNPISGHNTLYWYLQNLGQGPELLIRYENEEAVDDSQLPKDRFSAERLKGVDSTLKIQPAELGDSAVYLCASSRTDSYEQYFGPGTRLTVT.

This sequence joins TRBV7-9 and TRBJ1-2, with D unresolved. Germline V gene data show CDR1 as SEHNR and CDR2 as FQNEAQ (reference sequence). The CDR3 loop spans 13 amino acids. V shed 2 bases and J shed 3 bases, with 7 bases lying between them. The CDR3 region has the DNA TGTGCCAGCAGCTTATACGGAGACTATGGCTACACCTTC. This encodes CASSLYGDYGYTF.

This clonotype was observed a handful of times. The chain combines TRBV3-1 with TRBJ1-1; 8 bases match TRBD1. The CDR3 has 14 amino acids. The trim removed 7 bases at V and 4 bases at J, leaving 8 bases unmatched. Germline CDR1 LGHDT, CDR2 YNNKEL (reference sequence). In nucleotides, the CDR3 is TGTGCCAGCACCCCCGGACAGGGCTCCACTGAAGCTTTCTTT. Amino acid sequence: CASTPGQGSTEAFF. The full variable domain, completed using reference TRBV3-1 and TRBJ1-1, is DTAVSQTPKYLVTQMGNDKSIKCEQNLGHDTMYWYKQDSKKFLKIMFSYNNKELIINETVPNRFSPKSPDKAHLNLHINSLELGDSAVYFCASTPGQGSTEAFFGQGTRLTVV.